The 21 T cell receptor beta chains in this list originate from one sample, sequenced in a study of blood T cells in healthy people across ages. PCR was performed a second time for about 7 to 11 cycles using a sample-barcoded 5' primer and a J-beta primer mix. From the 5' RACE reads, TCRdb called clonotypes with MiXCR, one entry per CDR3 protein. The sample holds roughly 700,000 distinct CDR3 sequences, approximately 49% seen once. The sample was blood. The receptors were sampled from a woman aged 55-70 years in good health.

This clonotype was counted ten times or more. The chain has TRBV29-1 and TRBJ1-2; 9 nucleotides align to TRBD1. After removal of 7 bases from V and 2 bases from J, the junction contained 5 bases not matched to a gene. The CDR3 length is 13 residues. The germline gives CDR1 SQVTM, CDR2 ANQGSEA. The CDR3 loop is CSAGQGDNYGYTF. The CDR3 region has the DNA TGCAGCGCGGGACAGGGAGACAACTATGGCTACACCTTC.

The V call is TRBV7-2, the J call TRBJ1-1; a weak D match, TRBD1 (5 bases). CDR1 and CDR2 from the germline V gene are SGHTA and FQGNSA. The germline V and J ends were trimmed by 4 bases and 4 bases, with 16 bases remaining between them. CDR3 length equals 15 residues. CDR3 region: CASSYAGGVGTEAFF. CDR3 in DNA: TGTGCCAGCAGCTACGCAGGAGGGGTAGGCACTGAAGCTTTCTTT.

Comment on this clonotype: The junction does not match germline at one end; this may be a read error. V gene TRBV7-2 combines with J gene TRBJ2-1; D is ambiguous. The CDR3 length is 13 residues. CDR1 SGHTA and CDR2 FQGNSA come from the germline V gene. In nucleotides, the CDR3 is TGTGCCAGCAGCGTAGCCCTAGTCGGTGAGCAGTTCTTC. It specifies CASSVALVGEQFF.

The table lists this clonotype with a few counts. The chain recombines TRBV4-3 with TRBJ2-4; TRBD2 aligns across 11 bases. This CDR3 spans 16 amino acids. V was clipped by 3 bases and J by 13 bases; unmatched bases: 14. Germline-derived CDR1 and CDR2 are LGHNA and YSLEER. CDR3 protein: CASSQEIAGGPGEQYF. The CDR3 bases are TGCGCCAGCAGCCAGGAAATAGCGGGAGGGCCGGGGGAGCAGTACTTC.

Concerning this clonotype: This clone may be a read error of a much larger clone one base away. The gene calls are TRBV29-1 and TRBJ1-2; 9 bases line up with TRBD1. V dropped 3 bases and J dropped 12; count of bases not matched to a gene: 8. The CDR3 spans 12 residues. CDR1 is SQVTM, CDR2 ANQGSEA, per germline. CDR3 amino acids: CSVDGTGNGHTF. The DNA for the CDR3 is TGCAGCGTTGATGGGACAGGGAACGGCCACACCTTC.

J is TRBJ1-1 and V is TRBV28, with TRBD1 as a possible D gene (6 bases). CDR3 length equals 14 residues. In germline, CDR1 is MDHEN, CDR2 SYDVKM. Trimming removed 4 bases at V and 0 bases at J, with 9 bases between. The CDR3 spells CASSSDSLNTEAFF. CDR3 nucleotide sequence: TGTGCCAGCAGTTCGGACAGCTTGAACACTGAAGCTTTCTTT.

This clonotype was observed a few times. This chain connects TRBV20-1 to TRBJ2-4, with D unresolved. The DNA end is a closer match to TRBJ2-7, so the J assignment may be wrong. The CDR3 is 17 amino acids. The germline V gene has CDR1 DFQATT and CDR2 SNEGSKA (reference sequence). CDR3 amino acids: CSASNTREATLGYEQYF. The DNA for the CDR3 is TGCAGTGCTAGTAATACAAGGGAAGCGACCCTCGGCTACGAGCAGTACTTC.

Concerning this clonotype: A much more abundant neighbour one base away suggests this may be a read error. The CDR3 region has the DNA TGCGGTGCTAGAGATCAGGAGGGCTCCGCTCGGTACAATGAGCAGTTCTTC. This codes for CGARDQEGSARYNEQFF. The J gene is TRBJ2-1, the V gene TRBV20-1; tentatively, D is TRBD2 (6 bases). Germline V gene lookup returns CDR1 DFQATT and CDR2 SNEGSKA (reference sequence). The CDR3 runs 17 residues.

In its sample, this clonotype was seen a few times. V and J are TRBV29-1 and TRBJ2-1; maybe TRBD1 (6 bases). With 4 bases removed from V and 2 bases from J, the gap between germline ends came to 12 bases. The CDR3 is 14 amino acids. Germline-derived CDR1 and CDR2 are SQVTM and ANQGSEA. Written as DNA, the CDR3 is TGCAGCGTTGTCGGACAGACAGCCTACAATGAGCAGTTCTTC. It encodes CSVVGQTAYNEQFF.

The genes are TRBV7-9 and TRBJ2-7; maybe TRBD2 (5 bases). With 2 bases removed from V and 1 base from J, the gap between germline ends came to 18 bases. Germline V CDR1 and CDR2: SEHNR, FQNEAQ (reference sequence). The length of the CDR3 is 17 residues. In nucleotides, the CDR3 is TGTGCCAGCAGCTTAAGCGCTAAGCGACGGGAATCCTACGAGCAGTACTTC. Translated: CASSLSAKRRESYEQYF. The full variable domain, rest sourced from reference TRBV7-9 and TRBJ2-7, is DTGVSQNPRHKITKRGQNVTFRCDPISEHNRLYWYRQTLGQGPEFLTYFQNEAQLEKSRLLSDRFSAERPKGSFSTLEIQRTEQGDSAMYLCASSLSAKRRESYEQYFGPGTRLTVT.

CDR3 amino acids: CSARTGVIGTEAFF. The CDR3 DNA is TGCAGTGCCAGGACAGGGGTGATTGGGACTGAAGCTTTCTTT. The rearrangement joins TRBV20-1 to TRBJ1-1; TRBD1 matches 9 bases. In germline, CDR1 is DFQATT, CDR2 SNEGSKA (reference sequence). V gave up 6 bases and J gave up 5 bases; unmatched junction bases: 10. The CDR3 covers 14 residues.

The rearrangement links TRBV4-3 to TRBJ1-5, with 7 bases that match TRBD1. J lost 9 bases, V lost 0 bases, and 8 bases had no gene match. Germline CDR1 LGHNA, CDR2 YSLEER. The CDR3 extends over 15 amino acids. CDR3: CASSQDGQAGGPQHF. The CDR3 DNA reads as TGCGCCAGCAGCCAAGATGGACAGGCGGGTGGGCCCCAGCATTTT.

V usage is TRBV28 and J usage is TRBJ1-2; D might be TRBD1 (5 bases). The CDR3 runs 13 residues. V shed 5 bases and J shed 4 bases, with 11 bases lying between them. CDR1 and CDR2 (germline): MDHEN, SYDVKM. The DNA for the CDR3 is TGTGCCAGCAGTACACAGGACTTCTATGGCTACACCTTC. Translated: CASSTQDFYGYTF.

V and J are TRBV6-1 and TRBJ2-3; 9 bases match TRBD2. The germline CDR1 and CDR2 sequences are MNHNS and SASEGT. This CDR3 comprises 14 residues. Unmatched junction bases numbered 2, after V lost 0 bases and J lost 7 bases. The CDR3 is CASSEATSGYTQYF. CDR3 in DNA: TGTGCCAGCAGTGAAGCGACTAGCGGCTATACGCAGTATTTT.

The rearrangement uses TRBV20-1 and TRBJ2-1; 15 bases are shared with TRBD2. CDR1 DFQATT and CDR2 SNEGSKA come from the germline V gene (reference sequence). There are 16 residues in the CDR3. With 5 bases clipped from V and 8 bases from J, the junction kept 10 bases outside the gene matches. Written as DNA, the CDR3 is TGCAGTGCTCCCCCGGGACTAGCGGGAGGAGGGGATGAGCAGTTCTTC. This gives the protein CSAPPGLAGGGDEQFF.

This clonotype was seen ten or more times. The gene calls are TRBV5-1 and TRBJ1-2; TRBD1 might be the D (5 bases). The ends were cut back, 2 bases at V and 1 base at J, with 9 bases in the middle. The CDR3 totals 14 residues. Per the germline V gene, CDR1 is SGHRS and CDR2 is YFSETQ. The CDR3 protein is CASSLLDSNYGYTF. The CDR3 bases are TGCGCCAGCAGCTTACTTGACAGTAACTATGGCTACACCTTC.

This clonotype has only a few counts. V is TRBV6-2 or TRBV6-3 and J is TRBJ2-7; D call uncertain. V lost 7 bases to trimming and J lost 2 bases, with 9 bases between them. The CDR3 loop spans 12 amino acids. CDR1 and CDR2 (germline): MNHEY, SVGEGT. Written as DNA, the CDR3 is TGTGCCAGCACCTTGAGTCCCTACGAGCAGTACTTC. It codes for CASTLSPYEQYF.

The CDR3 here is CSASNVNEQYF. For the CDR3, the DNA is TGCAGTGCTAGCAACGTCAATGAGCAGTACTTC. The rearrangement links TRBV20-1 to TRBJ2-5; D gene unclear. The V end was cut by 3 bases, the J end by 11 bases, with 13 bases between. The germline gives CDR1 DFQATT, CDR2 SNEGSKA (reference sequence). This CDR3 has 11 residues.

This chain joins TRBV7-9 and TRBJ2-7, with TRBD2 identical over 12 bases. Trimming took 5 bases from V and 1 from J; bases not matched to a gene: 9. This CDR3 spans 17 amino acids. Per the germline V gene, CDR1 is SEHNR and CDR2 is FQNEAQ (reference sequence). CDR3 sequence (DNA): TGTGCCAGCAGCCCTGACCGACTAGCGGGAGTTTCCTACGAGCAGTACTTC. It translates to CASSPDRLAGVSYEQYF.

This clonotype occurred a few times. Mismatch with germline at one junction end may stem from a read error. The rearrangement links TRBV5-1 to TRBJ2-1; no clear D gene. The CDR3 runs to 15 residues. Germline lookup yields CDR1 SGHRS and CDR2 YFSETQ. The CDR3 is CASSTATSSYNGQFF. In DNA form, the CDR3 reads TGCGCCAGCAGCACTGCGACGAGCTCCTACAATGGGCAGTTCTTC.

CDR3 residues: CASSLAGRMDTQYF. The CDR3 DNA reads as TGTGCCAGCAGCTTGGCCGGCAGGATGGATACGCAGTATTTT. The chain employs TRBV5-4 and TRBJ2-3; no definite D call. Germline V gene lookup returns CDR1 SGHNT and CDR2 YYREEE (reference sequence). With 0 bases removed from V and 6 bases from J, the gap between germline ends came to 11 bases. The CDR3 has 14 residues.